Reported below is one T cell receptor (beta chain). This sample is part of a study of blood T cell repertoires in COVID-19. The method was immunoSEQ multiplex PCR; TCRdb's version includes in-frame clones alone and lacks a portion of them. The sample holds some 290,000 clones; roughly 88% are singletons and the top ten take 2.5% to 3.5%. This CDR3 is 15 amino acids long. Germline CDR1 SGHNT, CDR2 YENEEA. Trimming left V 4 bases short and J 2 bases short, with 13 bases between. The TCR sequence derives from a woman between 25 and 40 years old with COVID-19, enrolled during active disease. The J gene is TRBJ2-3, the V gene TRBV11-3; possibly TRBD2 for D (5 bases). Sequencing was done on a sample of peripheral blood. CDR3 nucleotide sequence: TGTGCCAGCAGCTACGGGGTCGCCCCCACAGATACGCAGTATTTT. Residues: CASSYGVAPTDTQYF.